Below are 25 T cell receptor beta chains sequenced from a single sample in a study of cytomegalovirus exposure and HLA in healthy donors. The PCR ran on 60 Vbeta and 13 Jbeta primers. Assay used: immunoSEQ multiplex PCR; TCRdb lists only in-frame clones, some missing. Its table lists around 150,000 clones. The sequenced sample was PBMCs. The receptor source for this set is a young man in good health and CMV-seronegative.

This chain connects TRBV5-1 to TRBJ2-7; 10 nucleotides agree with TRBD1. This CDR3 is 15 amino acids long. Trimming removed 4 bases from V and 5 bases from J; junction bases left unmatched: 9. Germline CDR1 reads SGHRS; CDR2 reads YFSETQ. CDR3 region: CASSVSGTGVHEQYF. The CDR3 DNA follows: TGCGCCAGCAGCGTCTCCGGGACAGGGGTCCACGAGCAGTACTTC.

V gene TRBV5-1 combines with J gene TRBJ2-7, with 9 bases fitting TRBD1. Germline V CDR1 and CDR2: SGHRS, YFSETQ. V lost 3 bases to trimming and J lost 3 bases; unmatched junction nucleotides: 10. The CDR3 runs 16 residues. The CDR3 protein is CASSSEPGQGNYEQYF. The CDR3 nucleotides are TGCGCCAGCAGCTCGGAACCGGGACAGGGCAACTACGAGCAGTACTTC.

The chain carries TRBV28 and TRBJ1-2, with D maybe TRBD1 (6 bases). The V and J ends lost 4 bases and 7 bases respectively, with 22 bases between them. From germline, CDR1 is MDHEN and CDR2 SYDVKM. This CDR3 spans 16 amino acids. The CDR3 sequence: CASSWSGTRIGGGYTF. CDR3 in DNA: TGTGCCAGCAGTTGGTCCGGGACACGGATAGGGGGTGGCTACACCTTC.

This chain joins TRBV27 and TRBJ2-3; 9 positions match TRBD2. The CDR3 contains 15 residues. CDR1 and CDR2 (germline): MNHEY, SMNVEV (reference sequence). Trimming removed 7 bases from V and 4 bases from J; junction bases left unmatched: 9. CDR3 DNA: TGTGCCAGCACCTCTAGCGGGGCGGTTGCAGATACGCAGTATTTT. Protein: CASTSSGAVADTQYF.

The genes are TRBV29-1 and TRBJ1-2; D unresolved. Germline V gene sequence: CDR1 SQVTM, CDR2 ANQGSEA. V dropped 6 bases and J dropped 4 bases, with 15 bases sitting between them. The CDR3 runs to 13 residues. As DNA, the CDR3 is TGCAGCGTCCGCGGGCAGGACTCCTATGGCTACACCTTC. Encoded protein: CSVRGQDSYGYTF.

This chain connects TRBV25-1 to TRBJ2-6; a weak D match, TRBD2 (6 bases). Trimming removed 2 bases at V and 0 bases at J, with 14 bases between. CDR3 size: 18 residues. CDR1 and CDR2 (germline): MGHDK, SYGVNS. In DNA, the CDR3 is TGTGCCAGCAGTGAACTGGGGGACTGGGGCTCTGGGGCCAACGTCCTGACTTTC. Translating gives CASSELGDWGSGANVLTF.

The chain is built from TRBV28 and TRBJ1-2; a weak D match, TRBD1 (6 bases). There are 14 residues in the CDR3. Germline CDR1 and CDR2: MDHEN and SYDVKM. Deletions cut 7 bases from V and 6 bases from J, with 18 bases between. The CDR3 DNA is TGTGCCAGCATTGAACAACAGGGAGTCAATGGCTACACCTTC. Its translation: CASIEQQGVNGYTF.

V is TRBV2 and J is TRBJ2-1; 7 bases map to TRBD1. V lost 8 bases to trimming and J lost 5 bases; unmatched junction nucleotides: 9. The CDR3 runs 14 residues. Germline CDR1 and CDR2: SNHLY and FYNNEI. CDR3: CASRGTATNNEQFF. CDR3 in DNA: TGTGCCAGCCGAGGGACAGCAACCAACAATGAGCAGTTCTTC.

The chain couples TRBV27 to TRBJ2-7, with a weak D call TRBD2 (5 bases). In germline, CDR1 is MNHEY, CDR2 SMNVEV (reference sequence). The CDR3 consists of 11 residues. V gave up 10 bases and J gave up 2 bases, with 9 bases separating them. In DNA form, the CDR3 reads TGTGCCACTGGACTCCCCTACGAGCAGTACTTC. Translation: CATGLPYEQYF.

This chain connects TRBV6-1 to TRBJ2-7; D might be TRBD1 (5 bases). Germline V lookup: CDR1 MNHNS, CDR2 SASEGT. The CDR3 has 12 amino acids. Trimming stripped 5 bases from V and 4 bases from J, with 9 bases between. The CDR3 spells CASSSSGYEQYF. The CDR3 DNA is TGTGCCAGCAGTAGCTCAGGGTACGAGCAGTACTTC.

This chain uses TRBV15 with TRBJ1-5; possibly TRBD1 for D (5 bases). Germline lookup yields CDR1 LNHNV and CDR2 YYDKDF (reference sequence). V dropped 4 bases and J dropped 3 bases, with 10 bases sitting between them. CDR3 length equals 14 residues. The CDR3 DNA reads TGTGCCACCAGCATTGACAGAATCAATCAGCCCCAGCATTTT. It is translated as CATSIDRINQPQHF.

The chain joins TRBV12-5 to TRBJ2-3, with 9 bases lining up with TRBD2. The CDR3 totals 15 residues. J lost 1 base, V lost 1 base, and 0 bases had no gene match. Germline V gives CDR1 LGHNT, CDR2 FRNRAP. The chain's CDR3 is CASGLGTSGTDTQYF. For the CDR3, the DNA is TGTGCTAGTGGTTTGGGGACTAGCGGCACAGATACGCAGTATTTT.

The V gene is TRBV27, the J gene TRBJ2-7, with 7 bases lining up with TRBD2. The CDR3 spans 16 residues. V was pared by 2 bases and J by 1 base, with 8 bases of the junction left unmatched. Germline V gene data show CDR1 as MNHEY and CDR2 as SMNVEV (reference sequence). The CDR3 DNA sequence: TGTGCCAGCAGTTTAGATACTAGCGCTTCTTCCTACGAGCAGTACTTC. This translates into CASSLDTSASSYEQYF.

The chain carries TRBV4-1 and TRBJ2-1; TRBD2 matches at 7 bases. The V gene end was trimmed by 4 bases and the J gene end by 0 bases; junction bases not matched to a gene: 6. The CDR3 spans 16 residues. Germline assignment: CDR1 MGHRA and CDR2 YSYEKL. CDR3 residues: CASSRLAESSYNEQFF. CDR3 nucleotide sequence: TGCGCCAGCAGCCGCCTAGCGGAGAGCTCCTACAATGAGCAGTTCTTC.

About this clone itself: Other DNA sequences of this sample code for an identical CDR3. The V call is TRBV6-1, the J call TRBJ1-5; D is uncertain. Germline V CDR1 and CDR2: MNHNS, SASEGT. V shed 7 bases and J shed 4 bases, with 11 bases lying between them. The CDR3 consists of 13 residues. The CDR3: CASKGGKNQPQHF. DNA for the CDR3: TGTGCCAGCAAGGGAGGGAAAAATCAGCCCCAGCATTTT.

The rearrangement links TRBV27 to TRBJ1-1; 9 bases agree with TRBD1. In germline, CDR1 is MNHEY, CDR2 SMNVEV (reference sequence). This CDR3 spans 16 amino acids. The ends lost 5 bases at V and 0 bases at J; junction bases unmatched: 7. CDR3 region: CASSQHRGLMNTEAFF. As DNA, the CDR3 is TGTGCCAGCAGTCAACACAGGGGGCTGATGAACACTGAAGCTTTCTTT.

The chain links TRBV5-1 to TRBJ2-1; possibly TRBD2 for D (6 bases). The CDR3 runs to 17 residues. The germline V and J ends were trimmed by 4 bases and 9 bases, with 26 bases remaining between them. The germline V gene encodes CDR1 SGHRS and CDR2 YFSETQ. The CDR3 nucleotides read TGCGCCAGCAGCCCACATGAGACTAGTCGTGCACTCAGTGAGCAGTTCTTC. This gives the protein CASSPHETSRALSEQFF.

CDR3 protein: CATSRDRGGDEQYF. CDR3 in DNA: TGTGCCACCAGCAGAGATAGGGGAGGGGACGAGCAGTACTTC. The gene calls are TRBV15 and TRBJ2-7; 7 bases are shared with TRBD2. CDR1 and CDR2 (germline): LNHNV, YYDKDF (reference sequence). J was trimmed by 5 bases and V by 0 bases; bases with no gene match: 4. This CDR3 has 14 residues. Based on the CDR3 plus reference TRBV15 and TRBJ2-7, the full variable domain is DAMVIQNPRYQVTQFGKPVTLSCSQTLNHNVMYWYQQKSSQAPKLLFHYYDKDFNNEADTPDNFQSRRPNTSFCFLDIRSPGLGDTAMYLCATSRDRGGDEQYFGPGTRLTVT.

For this clone: This sample also contains other DNA sequences that code for the same CDR3. The chain uses TRBV4-2 and TRBJ1-2; possibly TRBD1 for D (6 bases). Germline lookup yields CDR1 LGHNA and CDR2 YNFKEQ. The CDR3 runs to 16 residues. V dropped 4 bases and J dropped 3 bases, with 18 bases sitting between them. CDR3 DNA: TGTGCCAGCAGCCGTGCGAGGGAGGGACATGACTATGGCTACACCTTC. Encoded protein: CASSRAREGHDYGYTF.

The rearrangement uses TRBV9 and TRBJ1-1; 8 bases are shared with TRBD1. The CDR3 extends over 13 amino acids. Germline V gene data show CDR1 as SGDLS and CDR2 as YYNGEE. The junction had 0 bases not matched to a gene; V was cut back by 0 bases and J by 5 bases. Written as DNA, the CDR3 is TGTGCCAGCAGCGTAGGACAGGGGACTGAAGCTTTCTTT. Translating gives CASSVGQGTEAFF. Based on the CDR3 plus reference TRBV9 and TRBJ1-1, the full variable domain is DSGVTQTPKHLITATGQRVTLRCSPRSGDLSVYWYQQSLDQGLQFLIQYYNGEERAKGNILERFSAQQFPDLHSELNLSSLELGDSALYFCASSVGQGTEAFFGQGTRLTVV.

This chain links TRBV12-2 with TRBJ2-7; the listed D gene, TRBD2, was not tested against the DNA. TRBV12-2 is a recognized pseudogene. The CDR3 spans 16 residues. CDR3 in amino acids: CASRFTGTSGSTEQYF. Here the CDR3 DNA reads TGTGCAAGTCGCTTCACCGGGACTAGCGGGAGTACCGAGCAGTACTTC.

The chain recombines TRBV21-1 with TRBJ1-1. TRBV21-1 constitutes a pseudogene. The CDR3 has 13 amino acids. The CDR3 DNA reads TGTGCCAGCAGCCTCCGGGTCGGGAGGAGAACTTTCTTT. Its translation is CASSLRVGRRTFF.

J is TRBJ2-2 and V is TRBV5-1; tentative D call: TRBD1 (5 bases). V shed 3 bases and J shed 7 bases, with 13 bases lying between them. The germline CDR1 and CDR2 sequences are SGHRS and YFSETQ. This CDR3 spans 14 amino acids. The CDR3 DNA sequence: TGCGCCAGCAGCTCCTCAGGGTACGACGGGGAGCTGTTTTTT. Translated: CASSSSGYDGELFF.

V and J are TRBV10-3 and TRBJ2-2, with 8 bases matching TRBD1. V was clipped by 10 bases and J by 1 base; unmatched bases: 8. The CDR3 is 15 amino acids. Germline V lookup: CDR1 ENHRY, CDR2 SYGVKD. CDR3 DNA: TGTGCCACCTCGCAACAGGGGGGGAACACCGGGGAGCTGTTTTTT. This translates into CATSQQGGNTGELFF.

The genes are TRBV10-2 and TRBJ1-1; tentatively, D is TRBD1 (5 bases). The length of the CDR3 is 11 residues. The ends were cut back, 9 bases at V and 4 bases at J, with 9 bases in the middle. The germline CDR1 and CDR2 sequences are WSHSY and SAAADI. CDR3 sequence reads: CASGRGTEAFF. The CDR3 DNA is TGCGCCAGTGGGAGGGGCACTGAAGCTTTCTTT.